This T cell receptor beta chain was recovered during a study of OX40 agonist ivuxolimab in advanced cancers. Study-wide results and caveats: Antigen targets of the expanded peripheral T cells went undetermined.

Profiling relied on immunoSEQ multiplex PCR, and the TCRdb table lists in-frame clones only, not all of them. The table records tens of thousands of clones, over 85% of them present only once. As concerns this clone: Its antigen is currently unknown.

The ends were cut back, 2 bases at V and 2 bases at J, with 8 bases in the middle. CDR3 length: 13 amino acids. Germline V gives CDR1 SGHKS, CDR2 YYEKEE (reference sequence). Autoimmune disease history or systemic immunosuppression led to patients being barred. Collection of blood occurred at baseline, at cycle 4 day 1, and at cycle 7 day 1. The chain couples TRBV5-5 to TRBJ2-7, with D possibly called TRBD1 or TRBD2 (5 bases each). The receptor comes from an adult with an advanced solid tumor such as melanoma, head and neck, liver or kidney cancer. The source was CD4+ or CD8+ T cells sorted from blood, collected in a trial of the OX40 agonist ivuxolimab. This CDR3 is CASSFPGPYEQYF. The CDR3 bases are TGTGCCAGCAGCTTCCCGGGACCCTACGAGCAGTACTTC.